Presented here are 29 T cell receptor beta chains from one specimen sequenced in a study of blood T cell repertoires in COVID-19. Libraries were prepared by immunoSEQ multiplex PCR; TCRdb keeps only in-frame clonotypes and omits some of them. This sample has about 52,000 clones, with over 75% found just once. Sample: peripheral blood. The receptors were sampled from a man between 65 and 79 years old with active COVID-19.

This clone was recorded a few times. The chain is built from TRBV30 and TRBJ1-3, with a weak D call TRBD1 (5 bases). V was cut by 4 bases and J by 3 bases, with 13 bases left in between. This CDR3 region has 14 residues. Germline V gene lookup returns CDR1 GTSNPN and CDR2 SVGIG (reference sequence). DNA for the CDR3: TGTGCCTGGACCTCTGGGGCAGTTGGAAACACCATATATTTT. Translating it yields CAWTSGAVGNTIYF.

This rearrangement joins TRBV7-3 to TRBJ2-7; D is unclear. This CDR3 region has 13 residues. V lost 2 bases, J lost 7 bases, and 12 bases lay in between. Germline V CDR1 and CDR2: SGHTA, FQGTGA. In DNA form, the CDR3 reads TGTGCCAGCAGCTTACATTTTGGGCAGGAGCAGTACTTC. It is translated as CASSLHFGQEQYF.

This sequence joins TRBV2 and TRBJ2-3, with 7 bases matching TRBD1. The ends lost 4 bases at V and 2 bases at J; junction bases unmatched: 3. This CDR3 has 14 residues. CDR1 and CDR2 (germline): SNHLY, FYNNEI. CDR3 nucleotides: TGTGCCAGCAGTGTGGGACAGTACACAGATACGCAGTATTTT. Translated, it gives CASSVGQYTDTQYF.

The chain joins TRBV3-1 (or the pseudogene TRBV3-2) to TRBJ1-1; 7 nucleotides match TRBD1. The germline CDR1 and CDR2 sequences are LGHDT and YNNKEL (reference sequence). The CDR3 totals 14 residues. Trimming took 4 bases from V and 5 from J; bases not matched to a gene: 7. The CDR3 coding sequence is TGTGCCAGCAGCCGGTACAGGGGAAGAACTGAAGCTTTCTTT. This codes for CASSRYRGRTEAFF.

V and J are TRBV19 and TRBJ2-2, with a possible D match to TRBD2 (5 bases). The CDR3 consists of 12 residues. Trimming shortened V by 6 bases and J by 7 bases, and 9 bases separated the two germline ends. Germline CDR1 is LNHDA and CDR2 is SQIVND (reference sequence). The CDR3 loop is CASRVEGGELFF. The CDR3 DNA is TGTGCCAGTAGGGTCGAGGGCGGGGAGCTGTTTTTT. Looking up the rest from reference TRBV19 and TRBJ2-2 gives the full variable domain: DGGITQSPKYLFRKEGQNVTLSCEQNLNHDAMYWYRQDPGQGLRLIYYSQIVNDFQKGDIAEGYSVSREKKESFPLTVTSAQKNPTAFYLCASRVEGGELFFGEGSRLTVL.

The CDR3 loop is CASSSGTKLNTEAFF. The CDR3 DNA reads as TGCGCCAGCAGCTCCGGGACAAAACTGAACACTGAAGCTTTCTTT. The rearrangement uses TRBV5-1 and TRBJ1-1, with D perhaps matching TRBD1 (6 bases). The CDR3 spans 15 residues. V lost 3 bases and J 0 bases, leaving 12 bases between the germline ends. Germline values: CDR1 SGHRS, CDR2 YFSETQ.

This clone was detected only once. This chain uses TRBV2 with TRBJ2-7, with D possibly matching TRBD1 (5 bases). Germline CDR1 is SNHLY and CDR2 is FYNNEI. V lost 6 bases and J lost 2, with 8 bases in between. The length of the CDR3 is 12 residues. Here the CDR3 reads CASRTEPYEQYF. The CDR3 coding sequence is TGTGCCAGCAGGACAGAGCCCTACGAGCAGTACTTC.

The chain employs TRBV7-2 and TRBJ1-3; no clear D. Per the germline V gene, CDR1 is SGHTA and CDR2 is FQGNSA. Trimming shortened V by 1 base and J by 0 bases, and 19 bases separated the two germline ends. This CDR3 region has 19 residues. CDR3 in amino acids: CASSLVGEGTLSSGNTIYF. The CDR3 nucleotides are TGTGCCAGCAGCTTAGTCGGGGAGGGCACCCTCTCCTCTGGAAACACCATATATTTT.

The V call is TRBV7-8, the J call TRBJ2-1; 9 bases map to TRBD1. V was clipped by 7 bases and J by 7 bases; unmatched bases: 14. In germline, CDR1 is SGHVS, CDR2 FQNEAQ. The CDR3 has 16 amino acids. The CDR3: CASIHSLGQGRNEQFF. DNA for the CDR3: TGTGCCAGCATCCATTCATTAGGACAGGGGCGGAATGAGCAGTTCTTC.

This clone was seen a single time. The CDR3 DNA follows: TGTGCCAGCAGTCCCACAGGGGGCGACCGGAGCTACACCTTC. It specifies CASSPTGGDRSYTF. This chain connects TRBV6-5 to TRBJ1-2, with 9 bases that match TRBD1. Germline trimming cut 5 bases from V and 9 bases from J; bases unmatched to any gene: 10. CDR3 length: 14 amino acids. CDR1 MNHEY and CDR2 SVGAGI come from the germline V gene.

In DNA form, the CDR3 reads TGTGCCAGCAGCAACCCGACAGGGTTGAGAACTATTGGCTACACCTTC. As protein: CASSNPTGLRTIGYTF. This chain joins TRBV5-4 and TRBJ1-2; 7 bases are shared with TRBD1. Germline values: CDR1 SGHNT, CDR2 YYREEE (reference sequence). V was clipped by 4 bases and J by 7 bases; unmatched bases: 16. The CDR3 loop spans 16 amino acids.

The V call is TRBV19, the J call TRBJ1-3, with D unresolved. The germline CDR1 and CDR2 sequences are LNHDA and SQIVND (reference sequence). The CDR3 spans 14 residues. Trimming left V 5 bases short and J 0 bases short, with 8 bases between. The CDR3 DNA is TGTGCCAGTAGTGTGGGCCGCTCTGGAAACACCATATATTTT. Translated, it gives CASSVGRSGNTIYF. The full variable domain, in which reference TRBV19 and TRBJ1-3 provide the parts outside the CDR3, is DGGITQSPKYLFRKEGQNVTLSCEQNLNHDAMYWYRQDPGQGLRLIYYSQIVNDFQKGDIAEGYSVSREKKESFPLTVTSAQKNPTAFYLCASSVGRSGNTIYFGEGSWLTVV.

In nucleotides, the CDR3 is TGTGCCATCACTTCAGGACCTCTATGGACTAGCGGGGAGACAGATACGCAGTATTTT. Translation: CAITSGPLWTSGETDTQYF. The chain joins TRBV10-3 to TRBJ2-3, with 12 bases that match TRBD2. The germline gives CDR1 ENHRY, CDR2 SYGVKD. V shed 7 bases, J shed 3 bases, and the junction held 17 bases outside the gene matches. The CDR3 sequence is 19 residues long.

The V gene is TRBV5-1, the J gene TRBJ2-5, with a tentative D call TRBD2 (6 bases). CDR3 length equals 16 residues. Trimming left V 0 bases short and J 2 bases short, with 14 bases between. In germline, CDR1 is SGHRS, CDR2 YFSETQ. The CDR3 DNA sequence: TGCGCCAGCAGCTTGGCCGGGCAGGGAGGACAAGAGACCCAGTACTTC. It is translated as CASSLAGQGGQETQYF.

The rearrangement uses TRBV10-3 and TRBJ1-1; weak D call: TRBD1 (5 bases). Trimming cost V 2 bases and J 1 base, with 11 bases left between them. Germline lookup yields CDR1 ENHRY and CDR2 SYGVKD. The CDR3 is 15 residues long. CDR3 loop: CAISEADISNTEAFF. For the CDR3, the DNA is TGTGCCATCAGTGAGGCGGACATCTCGAACACTGAAGCTTTCTTT.

This clone was recorded a few times. V gene TRBV4-1 combines with J gene TRBJ2-1; tentatively, D is TRBD2 (5 bases). Germline loops: CDR1 MGHRA, CDR2 YSYEKL. Between the trimmed V and J ends, which lost 1 base and 8 bases, there was a span of 15 bases. The CDR3 runs to 15 residues. CDR3: CASSQVSGSADEQFF. CDR3 nucleotide sequence: TGCGCCAGCAGCCAAGTTTCGGGGAGCGCGGATGAGCAGTTCTTC.

The chain joins TRBV19 to TRBJ2-7; TRBD2 is a possible D gene (6 bases). This CDR3 has 15 amino acids. The V end lost 6 bases, the J end lost 3 bases, and 18 bases lay between the germline ends. The germline gives CDR1 LNHDA, CDR2 SQIVND (reference sequence). CDR3 residues: CASSRNERAFYEQYF. The CDR3 DNA reads TGTGCCAGTAGCCGCAACGAGCGGGCTTTCTACGAGCAGTACTTC.

This clone appeared a few times. The rearrangement joins TRBV18 to TRBJ2-7, with D perhaps matching TRBD1 (6 bases). Looked up from germline, CDR1 is KGHSH and CDR2 is LQKENI. Trimming removed 5 bases from V and 2 bases from J, with 13 bases in between. CDR3 length: 14 amino acids. CDR3 region: CASSSRDTTYEQYF. In DNA, the CDR3 is TGTGCCAGCTCATCCCGGGACACGACCTACGAGCAGTACTTC.

J is TRBJ2-3 and V is TRBV11-3; the match to TRBD1 covers 7 bases. In germline, CDR1 is SGHNT, CDR2 YENEEA. With V trimmed by 5 bases and J by 1 base, 9 bases remained unmatched. The CDR3 spans 16 residues. In nucleotides, the CDR3 is TGTGCCAGCAGCCGAGACAGGGCAGGAGGCACAGATACGCAGTATTTT. Translating it yields CASSRDRAGGTDTQYF.

The CDR3, as DNA: TGTGCCAGCAGCTTAGCGGGAGCTGGGGCCAACGTCCTGACTTTC. This sequence encodes CASSLAGAGANVLTF. The chain has TRBV7-2 and TRBJ2-6; TRBD2 might be the D (5 bases). The V and J ends lost 0 bases and 2 bases respectively, with 5 bases between them. CDR3 size: 15 residues. Germline assignment: CDR1 SGHTA and CDR2 FQGNSA.

V and J are TRBV5-6 and TRBJ1-3; the D gene is possibly TRBD1 (6 bases). Germline lookup yields CDR1 SGHDT and CDR2 YYEEEE. This CDR3 spans 15 amino acids. V was trimmed by 2 bases and J by 1 base, leaving 10 bases between them. CDR3 amino acids: CASSFWTVSGNTIYF. CDR3 DNA sequence: TGTGCCAGCAGCTTTTGGACAGTTTCTGGAAACACCATATATTTT.

This chain uses TRBV6-1 with TRBJ1-1; 7 positions agree with TRBD1. V was clipped by 3 bases and J by 3 bases; unmatched bases: 4. CDR3 size: 14 residues. Germline loops: CDR1 MNHNS, CDR2 SASEGT. The CDR3 protein is CASSETGKDTEAFF. The CDR3 DNA reads TGTGCCAGCAGTGAGACAGGGAAGGACACTGAAGCTTTCTTT.

This rearrangement joins TRBV28 to TRBJ2-1; maybe TRBD2 (5 bases). The CDR3 is 12 amino acids. The ends were cut back, 11 bases at V and 3 bases at J, with 11 bases in the middle. The V gene's germline CDR1 is MDHEN and CDR2 SYDVKM. CDR3 residues: CASSGNYNEQFF. DNA of the CDR3: TGTGCCTCGTCGGGGAACTACAATGAGCAGTTCTTC. Complete variable domain (other parts from reference TRBV28 and TRBJ2-1): DVKVTQSSRYLVKRTGEKVFLECVQDMDHENMFWYRQDPGLGLRLIYFSYDVKMKEKGDIPEGYSVSREKKERFSLILESASTNQTSMYLCASSGNYNEQFFGPGTRLTVL.

The chain links TRBV4-1 to TRBJ2-5; possible D gene TRBD2, 6 bases. The V end was cut by 5 bases, the J end by 2 bases, with 12 bases between. Germline loops: CDR1 MGHRA, CDR2 YSYEKL. This CDR3 has 14 amino acids. The CDR3 region is CASSDHRGQETQYF. CDR3 nucleotides: TGCGCCAGCAGCGACCACCGGGGGCAAGAGACCCAGTACTTC.

This chain links TRBV7-3 with TRBJ1-2; TRBD1 might be the D (6 bases). The ends were cut back, 1 base at V and 6 bases at J, with 9 bases in the middle. This CDR3 contains 13 residues. From germline, CDR1 is SGHTA and CDR2 FQGTGA. This CDR3 reads CASSLRQGHGYTF. As DNA, the CDR3 is TGTGCCAGCAGCTTAAGGCAGGGGCATGGCTACACCTTC.

The chain has TRBV5-4 and TRBJ1-6; 7 bases agree with TRBD1. This CDR3 region has 15 residues. The germline V gene has CDR1 SGHNT and CDR2 YYREEE (reference sequence). J lost 9 bases, V lost 4 bases, and 10 bases had no gene match. CDR3 region: CASSHQTGRSSPLHF. DNA for the CDR3: TGTGCCAGCAGCCACCAGACAGGGAGGAGTTCACCCCTCCACTTT.

V and J are TRBV27 and TRBJ1-6; 7 positions match TRBD1. Germline CDR1 MNHEY, CDR2 SMNVEV (reference sequence). This CDR3 has 16 residues. The V gene end was trimmed by 2 bases and the J gene end by 6 bases; junction bases not matched to a gene: 7. CDR3 loop: CASSLRTGLGNSPLHF. CDR3 bases: TGTGCCAGCAGTTTACGGACAGGTCTTGGTAATTCACCCCTCCACTTT.

This chain links TRBV28 with TRBJ2-2, with 7 positions matching TRBD2. This CDR3 region has 16 residues. Germline assignment: CDR1 MDHEN and CDR2 SYDVKM. Trimming at V came to 7 bases and at J to 7 bases, leaving 15 bases not matched to a gene. This chain's CDR3 is CASIGGSLGEDGELFF. In DNA, the CDR3 is TGTGCCAGCATCGGGGGGTCCCTGGGGGAGGACGGGGAGCTGTTTTTT.

In this sample, this clone turned up once. The chain joins TRBV4-3 to TRBJ2-1; 8 bases agree with TRBD2. With 0 bases clipped from V and 14 bases from J, the junction kept 9 bases outside the gene matches. Germline-derived CDR1 and CDR2 are LGHNA and YSLEER. CDR3 length: 14 amino acids. Here the CDR3 reads CASSQDISSGFKFF. CDR3 sequence (DNA): TGCGCCAGCAGCCAAGATATCTCTAGCGGGTTTAAGTTCTTC.